A selection of T cell receptor beta chains follows, all from one sample in a study of blood T cell repertoires in COVID-19. Sequencing used immunoSEQ multiplex PCR; TCRdb keeps in-frame clones, though not all of them. Of approximately 250,000 clones in the sample, 75% to 85% were seen once. The material sequenced was peripheral blood. The receptors come from a man aged 35 to 55 who had recovered from COVID-19. CDR3s include the opening cysteine and the closing phenylalanine or tryptophan. A D gene is named only where the DNA matches it firmly. Size is stated for part of the rows, as once, few or many counts, or as a class when the clone is expanded.

clone_size,d_call,v_call,j_call,cdr3_aa,cdr3_nt
once,TRBD1,TRBV29-1,TRBJ2-1,CSASDRGGYNEQFF,TGCAGCGCATCGGACAGGGGAGGGTACAATGAGCAGTTCTTC
-,-,TRBV7-7,TRBJ2-7,CASSLAGVNEQYF,TGTGCCAGCAGCTTGGCAGGGGTAAACGAGCAGTACTTC
-,-,TRBV11-2,TRBJ2-3,CASSPVPGESTDTQYF,TGTGCCAGCAGCCCCGTCCCAGGGGAGAGCACAGATACGCAGTATTTT
-,-,TRBV9,TRBJ2-5,CASSVGLNGETQYF,TGTGCCAGCAGCGTAGGACTTAATGGGGAGACCCAGTACTTC
-,TRBD1,TRBV30,TRBJ1-6,CAWSVSDRGYNSPLHF,TGTGCCTGGAGTGTATCGGACAGGGGATATAATTCACCCCTCCACTTT
-,-,TRBV11-2,TRBJ1-2,CASSSSGNYGYTF,TGTGCCAGCAGCTCCAGCGGTAACTATGGCTACACCTTC
-,TRBD1,TRBV30,TRBJ1-2,CAWGTVYGYTF,TGTGCCTGGGGGACAGTCTATGGCTACACCTTC
once,TRBD2,TRBV3-1/TRBV3-2,TRBJ2-3,CASSLQIAGGRGRTDTQYF,TGTGCCAGCAGCCTGCAGATAGCGGGGGGCCGAGGACGCACAGATACGCAGTATTTT
-,-,TRBV18,TRBJ1-1,CASSPAADGRVGAFF,TGTGCCAGCTCACCAGCCGCCGACGGGAGGGTTGGAGCTTTCTTT
-,TRBD2,TRBV4-3,TRBJ2-3,CASSQSPLAGVDTQYF,TGCGCCAGCAGCCAAAGTCCGTTAGCGGGAGTGGATACGCAGTATTTT
-,TRBD1,TRBV3-1/TRBV3-2,TRBJ1-1,CASSTTGGAFF,TGTGCCAGCAGTACGACAGGGGGGGCTTTCTTT
once,-,TRBV15,TRBJ1-5,CATTDSYSNQPQHF,TGTGCCACGACGGACAGTTATAGCAATCAGCCCCAGCATTTT
-,-,TRBV9,TRBJ1-2,CASSVNRQYGYTF,TGTGCCAGCAGCGTAAACCGACAGTATGGCTACACCTTC
-,-,TRBV5-6,TRBJ2-7,CASSLERRGEQYF,TGTGCCAGCAGCTTGGAGCGTCGGGGCGAGCAGTACTTC
-,TRBD1,TRBV5-4,TRBJ1-2,CASSLAPDRGRSGYTF,TGTGCCAGCAGCTTGGCCCCGGACAGGGGGCGAAGTGGCTACACCTTC
few,-,TRBV11-2,TRBJ1-1,CASSSGVNTEAFF,TGTGCCAGCAGCTCCGGGGTGAACACTGAAGCTTTCTTT
once,-,TRBV5-4,TRBJ2-1,CASSWTGAGNEQFF,TGTGCCAGCAGCTGGACGGGTGCGGGGAATGAGCAGTTCTTC
-,TRBD1,TRBV12-5,TRBJ2-2,CASATPGTGLNTGELFF,TGTGCTAGTGCCACCCCCGGGACAGGGCTGAACACCGGGGAGCTGTTTTTT
once,-,TRBV6-5,TRBJ2-2,CASTYEPYGTGELFF,TGTGCCAGCACCTATGAACCTTACGGCACCGGGGAGCTGTTTTTT
once,-,TRBV11-3,TRBJ2-3,CASSVGLADTQYF,TGTGCCAGCAGCGTCGGACTGGCGGATACGCAGTATTTT
-,-,TRBV30,TRBJ2-5,CAWGRGPGETQYF,TGTGCCTGGGGGCGGGGGCCGGGAGAGACCCAGTACTTC
-,-,TRBV9,TRBJ2-7,CASSAQQGFYEQYF,TGTGCCAGCAGCGCGCAACAGGGTTTCTACGAGCAGTACTTC
few,TRBD1,TRBV11-3,TRBJ2-7,CASSPWDRAYEQYF,TGTGCCAGCAGCCCCTGGGACAGAGCCTACGAGCAGTACTTC
once,TRBD1,TRBV6-5,TRBJ1-1,CASSQGVANTEAFF,TGTGCCAGCAGCCAGGGGGTAGCAAACACTGAAGCTTTCTTT
-,-,TRBV7-2,TRBJ2-1,CASSRGRRLDNEQFF,TGTGCCAGCAGCCGCGGGCGGAGGCTGGACAATGAGCAGTTCTTC
-,TRBD1,TRBV7-2,TRBJ1-1,CASSLRAGGYTEAFF,TGTGCCAGCAGCTTAAGGGCAGGGGGCTACACTGAAGCTTTCTTT
few,-,TRBV15,TRBJ1-5,CATSRDVGAGNQPQHF,TGTGCCACCAGCAGAGATGTGGGGGCCGGCAATCAGCCCCAGCATTTT
-,-,TRBV12-3/TRBV12-4,TRBJ1-3,CASSFARTIYF,TGTGCCAGCAGTTTTGCGCGCACCATATATTTT
-,TRBD2,TRBV7-2,TRBJ2-5,CASSLEGTSRTGGETQYF,TGTGCCAGCAGCTTAGAAGGGACTAGCCGCACTGGTGGAGAGACCCAGTACTTC
-,-,TRBV3-1/TRBV3-2,TRBJ1-1,CASSQAGDTEAFF,TGTGCCAGCAGCCAAGCCGGAGACACTGAAGCTTTCTTT
-,TRBD1,TRBV6-5,TRBJ1-1,CASSLLTGDTEAFF,TGTGCCAGCAGTTTGCTAACAGGGGACACTGAAGCTTTCTTT
once,-,TRBV7-2,TRBJ2-1,CASSLGLGAASAEQFF,TGTGCCAGCAGCTTAGGTTTAGGGGCTGCCAGTGCTGAGCAGTTCTTC
-,TRBD2,TRBV3-1/TRBV3-2,TRBJ2-7,CASSSSSGRGGYEQYF,TGTGCCAGCAGCTCCTCTAGCGGGAGGGGGGGATACGAGCAGTACTTC
few,TRBD1,TRBV25-1,TRBJ1-5,CASSPTGGNPNQPQHF,TGTGCCAGCAGTCCAACAGGGGGCAACCCCAATCAGCCCCAGCATTTT
-,-,TRBV12-2,TRBJ2-7,CASRLGGASGSIHEQYF,TGTGCAAGTCGCTTAGGTGGGGCTAGCGGGAGTATCCACGAGCAGTACTTC
medium-sized,-,TRBV7-6,TRBJ2-7,CASSLWGGLAEKTPYEQYF,TGTGCCAGCAGCTTATGGGGGGGGCTAGCGGAAAAAACCCCCTACGAGCAGTACTTC
-,-,TRBV29-1,TRBJ1-1,CSVEQALDTEAFF,TGCAGCGTTGAGCAGGCCTTGGACACTGAAGCTTTCTTT
-,-,TRBV30,TRBJ2-3,CAWSVRGSITDTQYF,TGTGCCTGGAGTGTACGGGGTTCTATTACAGATACGCAGTATTTT
-,TRBD1,TRBV5-1,TRBJ1-2,CASSLTRTGSYGYTF,TGCGCCAGCAGCCTTACCAGGACAGGTTCTTATGGCTACACCTTC
-,-,TRBV11-3,TRBJ1-6,CASSLGGTRASSYNSPLHF,TGTGCCAGCAGCTTAGGTGGTACGAGGGCGAGCTCCTATAATTCACCCCTCCACTTT
-,-,TRBV19,TRBJ1-1,CASVGRRGTEAFF,TGTGCCAGTGTGGGGAGGCGGGGCACTGAAGCTTTCTTT
-,TRBD1,TRBV11-3,TRBJ1-1,CASSYGQGQNTEAFF,TGTGCCAGCAGTTATGGACAGGGGCAGAACACTGAAGCTTTCTTT
-,TRBD1,TRBV19,TRBJ1-5,CASSLGTAGAAGNQPQHF,TGTGCCAGTAGTTTAGGGACAGCGGGGGCGGCGGGCAATCAGCCCCAGCATTTT
few,-,TRBV9,TRBJ2-2,CASSPEDYFTGELFF,TGTGCCAGCAGCCCCGAGGACTATTTCACCGGGGAGCTGTTTTTT
-,TRBD1,TRBV2,TRBJ1-2,CATSQGAIRYGYTF,TGTGCCACATCACAGGGGGCTATTAGGTATGGCTACACCTTC
-,-,TRBV2,TRBJ2-2,CASNQPPDTGELFF,TGTGCCAGCAACCAACCTCCAGACACCGGGGAGCTGTTTTTT
once,TRBD1,TRBV6-6,TRBJ1-5,CASSSTGTGEQPQHF,TGTGCCAGCAGTTCCACCGGGACAGGAGAACAGCCCCAGCATTTT
-,-,TRBV5-1,TRBJ2-7,CASRRGTQDYEQYF,TGCGCCAGCAGACGAGGGACACAAGACTACGAGCAGTACTTC
-,-,TRBV5-1,TRBJ2-7,CASSFSDNYEQYF,TGCGCCAGCAGTTTCTCAGATAACTACGAGCAGTACTTC
-,TRBD2,TRBV7-2,TRBJ2-2,CASSDLAAGELFF,TGTGCCAGCAGCGACCTAGCGGCCGGGGAGCTGTTTTTT
few,TRBD2,TRBV9,TRBJ2-3,CASSISGSTDTQYF,TGTGCCAGCAGCATTAGCGGGAGCACAGATACGCAGTATTTT
-,TRBD1,TRBV5-6,TRBJ1-5,CASSEWTGISNQPQHF,TGTGCCAGCAGCGAATGGACAGGGATTAGCAATCAGCCCCAGCATTTT
-,-,TRBV5-1,TRBJ2-3,CASSSGHLKFSTDTQYF,TGCGCCAGCAGCTCGGGACACCTCAAGTTTAGCACAGATACGCAGTATTTT
-,TRBD1,TRBV24-1,TRBJ2-1,CATGGQGGDNEQFF,TGTGCCACCGGGGGACAGGGCGGCGACAATGAGCAGTTCTTC